The clone carrying this TCR beta chain was recorded at least ten times. The use of a sample-barcoded 5' primer and a J-beta primer mix characterized a second PCR of roughly 6 to 11 cycles. MiXCR was run by TCRdb on the 5' RACE reads, yielding one entry per CDR3 protein. In the table there are 800,000 to 950,000 distinct CDR3 sequences, about 27% of which are singletons. This entry belongs to a study of blood T cells in healthy people across ages. V lost 9 bases, J lost 3 bases, and 12 bases lay in between. The V gene's germline CDR1 is MDHEN and CDR2 SYDVKM. The CDR3 is 12 amino acids. The sample was also reused in another study, on T cells of mothers and their children.

The sample comprised blood. The J gene is TRBJ2-7, the V gene TRBV28, with D possibly being TRBD1 (6 bases). This sequence originates from a woman in her 40s in good health. The CDR3 region has the DNA TGTGCCAGTCGGGACACCTTCTACGAGCAGTACTTC. Protein product: CASRDTFYEQYF.